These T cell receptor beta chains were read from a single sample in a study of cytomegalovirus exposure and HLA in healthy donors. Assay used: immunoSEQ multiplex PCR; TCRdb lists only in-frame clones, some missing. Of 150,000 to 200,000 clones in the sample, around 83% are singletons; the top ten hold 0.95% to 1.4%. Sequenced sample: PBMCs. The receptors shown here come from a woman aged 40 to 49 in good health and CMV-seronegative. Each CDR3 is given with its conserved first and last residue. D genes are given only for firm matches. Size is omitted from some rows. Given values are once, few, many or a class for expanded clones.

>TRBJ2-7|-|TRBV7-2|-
CASSPGRVLAPEQYF
TGTGCCAGCAGCCCCGGCCGGGTACTAGCCCCCGAGCAGTACTTC
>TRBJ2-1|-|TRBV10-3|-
CAISESPTGRTYNEQFF
TGTGCCATCAGTGAGAGCCCCACGGGTCGCACCTACAATGAGCAGTTCTTC
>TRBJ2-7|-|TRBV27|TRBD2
CASSSTSGSREQYF
TGTGCCAGCAGTTCGACTAGCGGGAGTAGGGAGCAGTACTTC
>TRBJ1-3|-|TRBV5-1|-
CASSLPSAGNTIYF
TGCGCCAGCAGCTTGCCCAGCGCTGGAAACACCATATATTTT
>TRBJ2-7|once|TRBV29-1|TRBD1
CSVGENRGQDEQYF
TGCAGCGTGGGGGAGAACAGGGGGCAGGACGAGCAGTACTTC
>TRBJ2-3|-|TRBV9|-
CASSVSPTRPAAADTQYF
TGTGCCAGCAGCGTATCCCCGACGAGGCCAGCGGCGGCAGATACGCAGTATTTT
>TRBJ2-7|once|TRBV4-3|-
CASSQDRAIRNYEQYF
TGCGCCAGCAGCCAAGATCGCGCGATCCGTAACTACGAGCAGTACTTC
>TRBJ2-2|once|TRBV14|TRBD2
CASSPSSGRDTGELFF
TGTGCCAGCAGCCCCTCTAGCGGGAGAGACACCGGGGAGCTGTTTTTT
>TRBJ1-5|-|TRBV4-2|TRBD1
CASSQVRDRGAAGNQPQHF
TGTGCCAGCAGCCAAGTCAGGGACAGGGGCGCTGCGGGCAATCAGCCCCAGCATTTT
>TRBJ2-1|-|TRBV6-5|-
CASSYSTGVHSNEQFF
TGTGCCAGCAGTTACTCCACAGGCGTCCACTCCAATGAGCAGTTCTTC
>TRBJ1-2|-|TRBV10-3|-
CAISESLGGARGYTF
TGTGCCATCAGTGAGAGTCTTGGGGGGGCGAGAGGCTACACCTTC
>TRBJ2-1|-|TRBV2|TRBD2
CASRLAVSYNEQFF
TGTGCCAGCAGACTAGCGGTCTCCTACAATGAGCAGTTCTTC
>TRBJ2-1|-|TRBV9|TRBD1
CASSVGGTGGNEQFF
TGTGCCAGCAGCGTAGGAGGGACAGGGGGCAATGAGCAGTTCTTC
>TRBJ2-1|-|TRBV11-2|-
CASSLRGSGQYNEQFF
TGTGCCAGCAGCTTAAGAGGGTCTGGCCAGTACAATGAGCAGTTCTTC
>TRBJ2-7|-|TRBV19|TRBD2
CASSIASGAPYEQYF
TGTGCCAGTAGTATAGCTAGCGGGGCTCCCTACGAGCAGTACTTC
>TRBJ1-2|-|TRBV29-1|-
CSVDGQGNGYTF
TGCAGCGTTGACGGGCAGGGGAATGGCTACACCTTC
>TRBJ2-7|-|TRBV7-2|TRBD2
CASSLVVTSGSVEQYF
TGTGCCAGCAGCTTAGTGGTGACTAGCGGGAGCGTTGAGCAGTACTTC
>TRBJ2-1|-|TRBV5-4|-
CASRQWTDNNEQFF
TGTGCCAGCAGACAATGGACTGATAACAATGAGCAGTTCTTC
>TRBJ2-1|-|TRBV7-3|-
CASSSGSHNEQFF
TGTGCCAGCAGCTCCGGGTCCCACAATGAGCAGTTCTTC
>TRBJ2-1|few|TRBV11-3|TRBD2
CASSPWEDSGSGWNEQFF
TGTGCCAGCAGCCCCTGGGAAGATAGCGGGAGCGGGTGGAATGAGCAGTTCTTC
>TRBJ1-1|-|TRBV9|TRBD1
CASSARQGEGSEAFF
TGTGCCAGCAGCGCCCGACAGGGAGAAGGCTCTGAAGCTTTCTTT
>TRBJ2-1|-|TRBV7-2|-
CASSLVAEQFF
TGTGCCAGCAGCTTAGTTGCGGAGCAGTTCTTC
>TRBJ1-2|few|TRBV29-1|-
CSAWGGGQSTGYTF
TGCAGCGCGTGGGGAGGGGGGCAGAGTACCGGCTACACCTTC
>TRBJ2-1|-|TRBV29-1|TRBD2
CSISGRAHNEQFF
TGCAGCATAAGCGGGAGGGCCCACAATGAGCAGTTCTTC
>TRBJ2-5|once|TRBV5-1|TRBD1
CASSRQGAQETQYF
TGCGCCAGCAGCAGACAGGGGGCCCAAGAGACCCAGTACTTC
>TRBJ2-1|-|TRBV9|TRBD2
CASSVNSGRAFSYNEQFF
TGTGCCAGCAGCGTGAATAGCGGGAGGGCCTTCTCCTACAATGAGCAGTTCTTC
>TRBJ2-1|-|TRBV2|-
CASSSGGQYFF
TGTGCCAGCAGTTCCGGGGGACAGTACTTCTTC
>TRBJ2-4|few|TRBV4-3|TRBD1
CASSQDSVGQRIQYF
TGCGCCAGCAGCCAAGACTCCGTGGGACAGAGAATTCAGTACTTC
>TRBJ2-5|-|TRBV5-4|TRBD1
CASSLGTGKRETQYF
TGTGCCAGCAGCTTGGGGACAGGGAAGCGGGAGACCCAGTACTTC
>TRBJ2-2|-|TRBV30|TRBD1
CAWMSLRDSRNTGELFF
TGTGCCTGGATGTCCCTACGGGACAGCCGGAACACCGGGGAGCTGTTTTTT
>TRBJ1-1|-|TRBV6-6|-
CASSYTFLETEAFF
TGTGCCAGCAGTTACACTTTCCTGGAGACTGAAGCTTTCTTT
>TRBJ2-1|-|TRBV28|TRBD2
CASSLSTSGTLRGQFF
TGTGCCAGCAGTTTATCCACTAGCGGAACCTTGAGGGGGCAGTTCTTC
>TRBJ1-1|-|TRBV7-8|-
CASSQARHSEAFF
TGTGCCAGCAGCCAAGCGAGGCATAGTGAAGCTTTCTTT
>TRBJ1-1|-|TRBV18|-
CASSYGQRNTEAFF
TGTGCCAGCTCATACGGACAGAGGAACACTGAAGCTTTCTTT
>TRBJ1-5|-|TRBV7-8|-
CASSPGGAIYSNQPQHF
TGTGCCAGCAGCCCCGGGGGAGCCATTTATAGCAATCAGCCCCAGCATTTT
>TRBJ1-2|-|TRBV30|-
CAWSVHDYGYTF
TGTGCCTGGAGTGTACACGACTATGGCTACACCTTC
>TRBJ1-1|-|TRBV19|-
CASSHPGFNTEAFF
TGTGCCAGTAGCCATCCAGGGTTTAACACTGAAGCTTTCTTT
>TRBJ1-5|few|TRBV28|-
CASSLWSAGLFSNQPQHF
TGTGCCAGCAGTTTATGGTCGGCAGGATTATTTAGCAATCAGCCCCAGCATTTT
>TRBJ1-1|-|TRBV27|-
CASRGGAIHTEAFF
TGTGCCAGCAGAGGGGGGGCTATTCACACTGAAGCTTTCTTT
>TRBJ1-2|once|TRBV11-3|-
CASSAGTSYGYTF
TGTGCCAGCAGCGCCGGGACTAGCTATGGCTACACCTTC
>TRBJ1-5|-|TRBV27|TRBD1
CASSLGGQGNQPQHF
TGTGCCAGCAGTTTAGGGGGACAGGGGAATCAGCCCCAGCATTTT
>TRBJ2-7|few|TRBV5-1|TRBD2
CASSLSSGNSYEQYF
TGCGCCAGCAGCTTGTCTAGCGGGAACTCCTACGAGCAGTACTTC
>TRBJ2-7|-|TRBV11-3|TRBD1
CASSPRGDRADEQYF
TGTGCCAGCAGCCCCAGAGGGGACAGGGCGGACGAGCAGTACTTC
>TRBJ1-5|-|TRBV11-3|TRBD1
CASSKGTGGQGQPQHF
TGTGCCAGCAGCAAGGGGACAGGGGGCCAGGGGCAGCCCCAGCATTTT
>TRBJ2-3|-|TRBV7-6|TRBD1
CASSLGGTGGRTDTQYF
TGTGCCAGCAGCCTAGGGGGGACAGGAGGTCGCACAGATACGCAGTATTTT
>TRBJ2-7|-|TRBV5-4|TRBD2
CASSAGGPVEQYF
TGTGCCAGCAGCGCGGGGGGCCCGGTCGAGCAGTACTTC
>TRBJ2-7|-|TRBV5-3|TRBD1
CARSLAADREYEQYF
TGTGCCAGAAGCTTGGCGGCGGACAGGGAGTACGAGCAGTACTTC
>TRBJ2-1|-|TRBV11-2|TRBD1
CASSRTGETQFF
TGTGCCAGCAGCCGAACAGGGGAAACGCAGTTCTTC
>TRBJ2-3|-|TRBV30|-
CACPGPSTDTQYF
TGTGCCTGTCCTGGGCCCAGCACAGATACGCAGTATTTT
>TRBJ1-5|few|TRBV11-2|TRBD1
CASSLDRGQPQHF
TGTGCCAGCAGCTTAGACAGGGGGCAGCCCCAGCATTTT
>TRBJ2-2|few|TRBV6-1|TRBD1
CASSRDSNTGELFF
TGTGCCAGCAGTAGGGACAGCAACACCGGGGAGCTGTTTTTT
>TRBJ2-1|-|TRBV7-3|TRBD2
CASSSRLAPGSEQFF
TGTGCCAGCAGCTCCCGACTAGCCCCAGGTAGTGAGCAGTTCTTC
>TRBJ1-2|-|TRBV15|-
CATSRDSGPYGYTF
TGTGCCACCAGCAGGGACTCGGGTCCCTATGGCTACACCTTC
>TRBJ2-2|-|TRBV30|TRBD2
CAWAHRTSARGYTGELFF
TGTGCCTGGGCCCATCGGACTAGCGCGAGAGGGTACACCGGGGAGCTGTTTTTT
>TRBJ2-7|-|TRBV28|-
CASSLREEFREQYF
TGTGCCAGCAGTTTGAGGGAGGAGTTTCGCGAGCAGTACTTC